Presented here are 11 T cell receptor beta chains from one specimen sequenced in a study of blood T cells in healthy people across ages. Next came a second PCR, run for about 6 to 11 cycles, which used a sample-barcoded 5' primer along with a J-beta primer mix. One entry per CDR3 protein, called by TCRdb with MiXCR from the 5' RACE reads. The sample lists 700,000 to 900,000 distinct CDR3 sequences, about 55% occurring once. The sequencing input was blood. Source of these receptors: a man older than 75 in good health.

This clonotype was observed once. This sequence joins TRBV25-1 and TRBJ1-2, with D perhaps matching TRBD1 (6 bases). This CDR3 has 14 amino acids. Germline V gene lookup returns CDR1 MGHDK and CDR2 SYGVNS. V lost 2 bases to trimming and J lost 7 bases, with 14 bases between them. The CDR3 region is CASSEIGGVGGYTF. CDR3 sequence (DNA): TGTGCCAGCAGTGAAATCGGGGGCGTTGGTGGCTACACCTTC.

The chain recombines TRBV27 with TRBJ2-2; the D is unclear. Germline V gene sequence: CDR1 MNHEY, CDR2 SMNVEV (reference sequence). The CDR3 has 12 residues. The V end was cut by 5 bases, the J end by 6 bases, with 7 bases between. The CDR3 here is CASSPLPGELFF. CDR3 coding DNA: TGTGCCAGCAGTCCCCTCCCCGGGGAGCTGTTTTTT.

This clonotype was observed a handful of times. This chain joins TRBV20-1 and TRBJ2-5; 15 positions agree with TRBD2. Germline V gene data show CDR1 as DFQATT and CDR2 as SNEGSKA (reference sequence). The J segment lost 4 bases and the V segment lost 3 bases, leaving 6 bases of the junction unmatched. The length of the CDR3 is 16 residues. This chain's CDR3 is CSASALGLAGGETQYF. CDR3 sequence (DNA): TGCAGTGCTAGTGCTCTGGGACTAGCGGGAGGAGAGACCCAGTACTTC.

This sequence joins TRBV21-1 and TRBJ2-7. TRBV21-1 is noted as a pseudogene. The CDR3 has 16 amino acids. The CDR3 DNA follows: TGTGCCAGCAGCAAAGTTAGGCCTAACCGGACCTACGAGCAGTACTTC. The encoded protein is CASSKVRPNRTYEQYF.

V usage is TRBV29-1 and J usage is TRBJ1-3; 9 bases fit TRBD1. Germline V gene data show CDR1 as SQVTM and CDR2 as ANQGSEA. The CDR3 is 15 amino acids. The ends lost 4 bases at V and 4 bases at J; junction bases unmatched: 8. The CDR3 bases are TGCAGCGTTGGATACCGGACAGGGGACGGAAACACCATATATTTT. Translated: CSVGYRTGDGNTIYF.

This clonotype was seen once. The chain uses TRBV2 and TRBJ2-5; a possible D gene is TRBD2 (7 bases). The assigned J gene may be wrong: the sequence end matches TRBJ2-7 better. Germline V CDR1 and CDR2: SNHLY, FYNNEI. The CDR3 length is 14 residues. CDR3 in DNA: TGTGCCAGCAGTGGCACAGGGAGGGGCTACGAGCAGTACTTC. This codes for CASSGTGRGYEQYF.

V and J are TRBV5-1 and TRBJ1-2; 8 nucleotides align to TRBD1. The V and J ends lost 6 bases and 7 bases, in that order; junction bases with no gene match: 8. The CDR3 spans 13 residues. CDR1 is SGHRS and CDR2 is YFSETQ in the germline V gene. The CDR3 region has the DNA TGCGCCAGCATCTGTTACAGGGGGTCTGGCTACACCTTC. Residues: CASICYRGSGYTF.

The chain joins TRBV6-2 or TRBV6-3 to TRBJ1-2; D is ambiguous. Trimming pared 5 bases from V and 3 bases from J, leaving 7 bases between. This CDR3 region has 12 residues. CDR1 and CDR2 (germline): MNHEY, SVGEGT. CDR3 protein: CASSNGDYGYTF. Written as DNA, the CDR3 is TGTGCCAGCAGTAACGGTGACTATGGCTACACCTTC.

On this clonotype: Its ends do not fully match the called genes, so a read error is possible. The chain joins TRBV6-2 or TRBV6-3 to TRBJ2-1, with 8 bases matching TRBD2. The CDR3 runs to 16 residues. CDR1 and CDR2 (germline): MNHEY, SVGEGT. CDR3 DNA sequence: TGTGCCAGCAGTTACCGGAGCGGGAGTGTTTTGAATGAGCAGTTCTTT. Amino acid sequence: CASSYRSGSVLNEQFF.

The V call is TRBV6-1, the J call TRBJ2-2; tentatively, D is TRBD1 (5 bases). Trimming took off 6 bases at V and 1 base at J, with 6 bases between the two ends. Germline V gives CDR1 MNHNS, CDR2 SASEGT. This CDR3 has 13 residues. The CDR3: CASRTVNTGELFF. CDR3 in DNA: TGTGCCAGCAGGACAGTGAACACCGGGGAGCTGTTTTTT.

In its sample, this clonotype was seen a few times. The rearrangement joins TRBV5-6 to TRBJ2-3; 7 bases align to TRBD2. Trimming cost V 3 bases and J 14 bases; bases outside gene matches: 21. This CDR3 comprises 16 residues. Looked up from germline, CDR1 is SGHDT and CDR2 is YYEEEE. CDR3 amino acids: CASSSGLAGEHRYAYF. For the CDR3, the DNA is TGTGCCAGCAGCTCGGGGCTCGCGGGAGAGCACAGATACGCGTATTTT.